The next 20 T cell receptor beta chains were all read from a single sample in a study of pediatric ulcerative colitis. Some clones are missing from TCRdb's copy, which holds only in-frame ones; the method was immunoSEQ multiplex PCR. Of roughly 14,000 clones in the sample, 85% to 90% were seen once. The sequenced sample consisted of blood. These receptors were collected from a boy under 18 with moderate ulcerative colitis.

Written as DNA, the CDR3 is TGTGCCAGCAGCCTGACAACTAGCGGGGGGATACCAATCAATACGCAGTATTTT. This encodes CASSLTTSGGIPINTQYF. The chain employs TRBV7-9 and TRBJ2-3, with 12 nucleotides matching TRBD2. Germline V CDR1 and CDR2: SEHNR, FQNEAQ (reference sequence). With 5 bases clipped from V and 7 bases from J, the junction kept 16 bases outside the gene matches. CDR3 size: 18 residues.

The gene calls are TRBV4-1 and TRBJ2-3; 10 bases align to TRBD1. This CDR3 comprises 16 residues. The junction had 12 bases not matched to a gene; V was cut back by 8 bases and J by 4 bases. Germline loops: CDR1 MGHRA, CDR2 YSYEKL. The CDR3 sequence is CASQPGGTGDPDTQYF. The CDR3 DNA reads TGCGCCAGCCAGCCGGGGGGGACAGGGGACCCAGATACGCAGTATTTT.

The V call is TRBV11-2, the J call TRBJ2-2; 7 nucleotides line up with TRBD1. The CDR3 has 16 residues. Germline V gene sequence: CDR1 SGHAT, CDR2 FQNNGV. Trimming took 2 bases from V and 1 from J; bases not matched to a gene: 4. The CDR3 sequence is CASSLLGTENTGELFF. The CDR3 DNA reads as TGTGCCAGCAGCTTATTGGGGACAGAGAACACCGGGGAGCTGTTTTTT.

CDR3: CASSDASGNDNEQFF. CDR3 DNA sequence: TGTGCCAGCAGCGACGCTAGCGGGAACGACAATGAGCAGTTCTTC. This chain connects TRBV7-7 to TRBJ2-1; 9 positions agree with TRBD2. The CDR3 is 15 residues long. The J segment lost 5 bases and the V segment lost 5 bases, leaving 7 bases of the junction unmatched. CDR1 and CDR2 from the germline V gene are SSHAT and FNYEAQ (reference sequence).

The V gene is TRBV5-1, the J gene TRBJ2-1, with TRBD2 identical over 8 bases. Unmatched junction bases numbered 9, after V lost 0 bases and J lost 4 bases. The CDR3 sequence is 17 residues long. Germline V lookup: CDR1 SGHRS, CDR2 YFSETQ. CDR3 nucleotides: TGCGCCAGCAGCTTGGGTCTGGCAGCGGGGGAGTACAATGAGCAGTTCTTC. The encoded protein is CASSLGLAAGEYNEQFF. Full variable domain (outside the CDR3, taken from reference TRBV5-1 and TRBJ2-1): KAGVTQTPRYLIKTRGQQVTLSCSPISGHRSVSWYQQTPGQGLQFLFEYFSETQRNKGNFPGRFSGRQFSNSRSEMNVSTLELGDSALYLCASSLGLAAGEYNEQFFGPGTRLTVL.

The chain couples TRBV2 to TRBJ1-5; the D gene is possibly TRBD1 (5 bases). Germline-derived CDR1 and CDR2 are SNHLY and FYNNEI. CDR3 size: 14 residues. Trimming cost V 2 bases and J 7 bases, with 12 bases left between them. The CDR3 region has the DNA TGTGCCAGCAGTGAACAGGGTCCATTACAGCCCCAGCATTTT. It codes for CASSEQGPLQPQHF.

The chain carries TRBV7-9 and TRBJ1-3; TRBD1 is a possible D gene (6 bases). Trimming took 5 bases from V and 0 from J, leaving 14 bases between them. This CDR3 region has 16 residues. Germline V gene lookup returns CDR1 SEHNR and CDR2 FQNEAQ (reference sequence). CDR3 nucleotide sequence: TGTGCCAGCAGCCCACCAGACAGGATCTCTGGAAACACCATATATTTT. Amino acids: CASSPPDRISGNTIYF.

This CDR3 reads CASSQDGRTSLGDTQYF. CDR3 DNA: TGCGCCAGCAGCCAAGATGGGCGGACTAGCTTGGGGGATACGCAGTATTTT. The gene calls are TRBV4-3 and TRBJ2-3, with 8 bases that match TRBD2. Germline-derived CDR1 and CDR2 are LGHNA and YSLEER. The CDR3 runs 17 residues. The V segment lost 0 bases and the J segment 6 bases; nucleotides outside the gene matches: 11.

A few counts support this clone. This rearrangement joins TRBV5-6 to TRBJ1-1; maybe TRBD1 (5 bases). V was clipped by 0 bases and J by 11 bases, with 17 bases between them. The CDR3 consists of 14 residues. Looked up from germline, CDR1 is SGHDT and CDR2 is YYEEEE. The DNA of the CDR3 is TGTGCCAGCAGCTTGGCCCTGACAGTAGTGGACGCTTTCTTT. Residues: CASSLALTVVDAFF.

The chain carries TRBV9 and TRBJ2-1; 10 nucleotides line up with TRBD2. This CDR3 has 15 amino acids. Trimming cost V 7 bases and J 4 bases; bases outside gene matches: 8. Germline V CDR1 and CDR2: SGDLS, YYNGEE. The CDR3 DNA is TGTGCCAGCTCCGGACTAGCGGCCTTATACAATGAGCAGTTCTTC. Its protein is CASSGLAALYNEQFF.

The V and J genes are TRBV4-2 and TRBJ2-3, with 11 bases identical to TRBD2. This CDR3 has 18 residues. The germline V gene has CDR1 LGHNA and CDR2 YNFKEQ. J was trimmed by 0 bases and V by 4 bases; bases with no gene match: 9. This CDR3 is CASSLLAGEGHSTDTQYF. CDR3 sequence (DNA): TGTGCCAGCAGCCTACTAGCGGGAGAAGGTCATAGCACAGATACGCAGTATTTT.

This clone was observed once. The DNA of the CDR3 is TGTGCCAGCAGCTCTGACTGGCTGACCACTAGCGTCCAAGAGACCCAGTACTTC. Residues: CASSSDWLTTSVQETQYF. The V call is TRBV7-6, the J call TRBJ2-5, with 7 bases fitting TRBD2. This CDR3 is 18 amino acids long. From germline, CDR1 is SGHVS and CDR2 FNYEAQ. Unmatched junction bases numbered 15, after V lost 4 bases and J lost 1 base.

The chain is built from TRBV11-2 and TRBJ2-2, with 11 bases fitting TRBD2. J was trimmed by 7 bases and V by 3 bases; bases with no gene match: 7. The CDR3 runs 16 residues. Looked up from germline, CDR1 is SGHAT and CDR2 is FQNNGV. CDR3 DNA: TGTGCCAGCAGCTTCCCAGAGGGACTAGCGGACGGGGAGCTGTTTTTT. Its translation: CASSFPEGLADGELFF.

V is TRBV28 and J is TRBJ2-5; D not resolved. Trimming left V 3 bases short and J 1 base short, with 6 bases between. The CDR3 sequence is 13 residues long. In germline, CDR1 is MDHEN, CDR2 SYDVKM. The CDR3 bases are TGTGCCAGCAGTTTTGTCAGCCAAGAGACCCAGTACTTC. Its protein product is CASSFVSQETQYF.

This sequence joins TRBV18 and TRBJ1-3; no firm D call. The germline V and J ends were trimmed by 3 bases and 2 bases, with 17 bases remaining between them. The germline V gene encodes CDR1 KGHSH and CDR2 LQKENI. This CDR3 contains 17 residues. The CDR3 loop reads CASSPHRVGEAGNTIYF. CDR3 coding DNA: TGTGCCAGCTCACCCCACCGGGTCGGAGAGGCTGGAAACACCATATATTTT.

The CDR3 bases are TGTGCCACCAGCAGAGATCGGGGCGGAGGGGGATCCTACGAGCAGTACTTC. Residues: CATSRDRGGGGSYEQYF. This chain links TRBV15 with TRBJ2-7, with D possibly being TRBD1 or TRBD2 (6 bases each). The germline V gene has CDR1 LNHNV and CDR2 YYDKDF (reference sequence). The CDR3 covers 17 residues. The ends were cut back, 0 bases at V and 1 base at J, with 16 bases in the middle. Looking up the rest from reference TRBV15 and TRBJ2-7 gives the full variable domain: DAMVIQNPRYQVTQFGKPVTLSCSQTLNHNVMYWYQQKSSQAPKLLFHYYDKDFNNEADTPDNFQSRRPNTSFCFLDIRSPGLGDTAMYLCATSRDRGGGGSYEQYFGPGTRLTVT.

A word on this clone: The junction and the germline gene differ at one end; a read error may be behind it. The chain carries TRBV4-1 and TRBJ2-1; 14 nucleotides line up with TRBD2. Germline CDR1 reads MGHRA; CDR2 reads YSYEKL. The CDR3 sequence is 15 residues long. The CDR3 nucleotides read TGCGCCAGCAGCCAAGATGAGACTAGCGGGAGGGCCTCCCTCTTC. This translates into CASSQDETSGRASLF.

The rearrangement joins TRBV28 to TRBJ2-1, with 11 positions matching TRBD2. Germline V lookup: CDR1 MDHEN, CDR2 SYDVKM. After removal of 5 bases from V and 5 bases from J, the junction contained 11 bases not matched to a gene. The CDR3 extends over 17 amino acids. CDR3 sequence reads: CASSAPPGTSGNNEQFF. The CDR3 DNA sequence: TGTGCCAGCAGTGCACCCCCCGGGACTAGCGGTAACAATGAGCAGTTCTTC.

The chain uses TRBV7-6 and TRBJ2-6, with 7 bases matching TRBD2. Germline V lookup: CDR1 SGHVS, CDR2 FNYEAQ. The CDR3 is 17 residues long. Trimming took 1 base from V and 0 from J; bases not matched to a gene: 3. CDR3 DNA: TGTGCCAGCAGCTTAGATGGGACTATCTCTGGGGCCAACGTCCTGACTTTC. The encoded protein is CASSLDGTISGANVLTF. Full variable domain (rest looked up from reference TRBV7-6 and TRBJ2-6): GAGVSQSPRYKVTKRGQDVALRCDPISGHVSLYWYRQALGQGPEFLTYFNYEAQQDKSGLPNDRFSAERPEGSISTLTIQRTEQRDSAMYRCASSLDGTISGANVLTFGAGSRLTVL.

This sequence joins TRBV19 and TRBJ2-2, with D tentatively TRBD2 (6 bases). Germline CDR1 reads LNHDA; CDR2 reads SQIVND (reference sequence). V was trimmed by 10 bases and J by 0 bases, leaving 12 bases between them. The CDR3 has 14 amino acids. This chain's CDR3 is CATSGSANTGELFF. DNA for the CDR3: TGTGCCACGTCCGGGAGCGCGAACACCGGGGAGCTGTTTTTT. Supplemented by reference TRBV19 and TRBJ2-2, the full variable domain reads DGGITQSPKYLFRKEGQNVTLSCEQNLNHDAMYWYRQDPGQGLRLIYYSQIVNDFQKGDIAEGYSVSREKKESFPLTVTSAQKNPTAFYLCATSGSANTGELFFGEGSRLTVL.